The clone carrying this T cell receptor beta chain occurred many times. What it binds is not known. The read falls 3 residues short of the CDR3 end, and the missing part is taken from the germline J gene. Sequenced by immunoSEQ multiplex PCR; TCRdb stores in-frame clones only, minus some. Recorded here are about 34,000 clones, none singletons. All CVID subjects were on immunoglobulin replacement for at least one year. This entry belongs to a study of T cell clonality in common variable immunodeficiency. This CDR3 has 12 residues. Germline V gene sequence: CDR1 DFQATT, CDR2 SNEGSKA (reference sequence). V was cut by 4 bases and J by 0 bases, with 7 bases left in between. General observations from the study: Compared with controls, CVID subjects had fewer shared TCRbeta clones. Common variable immunodeficiency TCR beta sequences reportedly had fewer deletions and N-nucleotide insertions. Compared with healthy controls, CVID subjects showed increased TCRbeta clonality, mostly in about a third.

Sequencing input: peripheral blood mononuclear cells. The chain carries TRBV20-1 and TRBJ2-7; D not resolved. The source is a human donor with common variable immunodeficiency. CDR3 amino acids: CSAIGISYEQYF. The sequenced CDR3 bases are TGCAGTGCTATTGGCATCTCCTACGAG.